One sample yielded the 21 T cell receptor beta chains listed below, sequenced in a study of blood T cell repertoires in COVID-19. TCRdb's table, derived via immunoSEQ multiplex PCR, lists solely in-frame clones and lacks some. The data hold around 87,000 clones, with 85% to 90% observed a single time. Sequenced: peripheral blood. The receptors come from a human donor with active COVID-19. The donor label of this sample is uncertain.

The CDR3 DNA sequence: TGTGCCAGCAGCTTGTCCGCACAGGGGAACTATGGCTACACCTTC. Residues: CASSLSAQGNYGYTF. The rearrangement links TRBV5-4 to TRBJ1-2, with 7 nucleotides matching TRBD1. Per germline, CDR1 SGHNT and CDR2 YYREEE (reference sequence). Germline trimming cut 1 base from V and 2 bases from J; bases unmatched to any gene: 5. The CDR3 extends over 15 amino acids.

The rearrangement uses TRBV7-9 and TRBJ1-1; TRBD1 matches at 7 bases. Germline V gene sequence: CDR1 SEHNR, CDR2 FQNEAQ (reference sequence). There are 15 residues in the CDR3. V was pared by 5 bases and J by 1 base, with 7 bases of the junction left unmatched. CDR3 residues: CASSRQTGPNTEAFF. As DNA, the CDR3 is TGTGCCAGCAGCCGTCAGACAGGGCCGAACACTGAAGCTTTCTTT.

The V and J genes are TRBV18 and TRBJ1-1; D unclear. Germline V gene lookup returns CDR1 KGHSH and CDR2 LQKENI. V was trimmed by 3 bases and J by 6 bases, leaving 14 bases between them. The CDR3 consists of 14 residues. In nucleotides, the CDR3 is TGTGCCAGCTCACCTCCATATGCGGGGTCTGAAGCTTTCTTT. Translated: CASSPPYAGSEAFF.

This rearrangement joins TRBV27 to TRBJ2-4, with 7 bases identical to TRBD1. This CDR3 comprises 16 residues. The germline V gene has CDR1 MNHEY and CDR2 SMNVEV (reference sequence). Trimming at V came to 5 bases and at J to 0 bases, leaving 7 bases not matched to a gene. The CDR3 loop is CASSLRTGIAKNIQYF. The CDR3, as DNA: TGTGCCAGCAGTCTAAGGACAGGAATAGCCAAAAACATTCAGTACTTC.

The chain links TRBV24-1 to TRBJ1-4; 10 positions match TRBD1. V lost 7 bases to trimming and J lost 8 bases; unmatched junction nucleotides: 3. Germline V lookup: CDR1 KGHDR, CDR2 SFDVKD. CDR3 length: 13 amino acids. CDR3 in amino acids: CATRGTGEEKLFF. The CDR3 region has the DNA TGTGCCACCAGGGGGACAGGGGAGGAAAAACTGTTTTTT.

V and J are TRBV5-4 and TRBJ2-1; TRBD1 matches at 9 bases. Looked up from germline, CDR1 is SGHNT and CDR2 is YYREEE (reference sequence). CDR3 size: 18 residues. The V gene end was trimmed by 0 bases and the J gene end by 9 bases; junction bases not matched to a gene: 16. CDR3 amino acids: CASSLGAPGDRDATEQFF. DNA of the CDR3: TGTGCCAGCAGCTTGGGGGCCCCAGGGGACAGGGATGCGACTGAGCAGTTCTTC.

This chain connects TRBV6-5 to TRBJ2-3, with 8 bases that match TRBD2. The V segment lost 8 bases and the J segment 6 bases; nucleotides outside the gene matches: 10. This CDR3 has 14 amino acids. Per the germline V gene, CDR1 is MNHEY and CDR2 is SVGAGI. Written as DNA, the CDR3 is TGTGCCAGCGCGTGGGGCGGGGGGCGTGATACGCAGTATTTT. Translating gives CASAWGGGRDTQYF.

This chain joins TRBV6-1 and TRBJ1-4; tentative D call: TRBD1 (6 bases). CDR3 length equals 16 residues. Germline V gene sequence: CDR1 MNHNS, CDR2 SASEGT. Trimming pared 4 bases from V and 4 bases from J, leaving 16 bases between. CDR3 coding DNA: TGTGCCAGCAGTGCCCGTTGGGGGCAGTTTAATGAAAAACTGTTTTTT. Protein product: CASSARWGQFNEKLFF.

This rearrangement joins TRBV6-2 or TRBV6-3 to TRBJ2-4; D might be TRBD1 (6 bases). This CDR3 spans 15 amino acids. Germline-derived CDR1 and CDR2 are MNHEY and SVGEGT. V was trimmed by 6 bases and J by 2 bases, leaving 14 bases between them. This CDR3 is CASSSYRVPKNIQYF. For the CDR3, the DNA is TGTGCCAGCAGCAGTTACAGGGTTCCCAAAAACATTCAGTACTTC.

This sequence joins TRBV7-9 and TRBJ2-5, with 9 bases identical to TRBD2. Germline loops: CDR1 SEHNR, CDR2 FQNEAQ (reference sequence). The CDR3 extends over 18 amino acids. The junction had 17 bases not matched to a gene; V was cut back by 5 bases and J by 4 bases. CDR3 DNA: TGTGCCAGCAGCACGGAGCCCGGACTAGCGTTTGGGGGAGAGACCCAGTACTTC. This gives the protein CASSTEPGLAFGGETQYF.

The chain couples TRBV6-1 to TRBJ1-2; D ambiguous. The CDR3 length is 13 residues. CDR1 MNHNS and CDR2 SASEGT come from the germline V gene. The V and J ends lost 1 base and 4 bases respectively, with 7 bases between them. CDR3 region: CASSEGQAYGYTF. The CDR3 nucleotides read TGTGCCAGCAGTGAAGGCCAGGCCTATGGCTACACCTTC.

The chain couples TRBV6-5 to TRBJ2-7, with 12 bases fitting TRBD2. The CDR3 consists of 15 residues. Trimming cost V 5 bases and J 2 bases; bases outside gene matches: 4. Germline V gene data show CDR1 as MNHEY and CDR2 as SVGAGI. This chain's CDR3 is CASSPTSGGPYEQYF. The CDR3 nucleotides read TGTGCCAGCAGTCCGACTAGCGGGGGACCCTACGAGCAGTACTTC.

The chain has TRBV2 and TRBJ2-3; TRBD1 matches at 11 bases. This CDR3 is 15 amino acids long. J was trimmed by 6 bases and V by 8 bases; bases with no gene match: 10. The germline gives CDR1 SNHLY, CDR2 FYNNEI. This chain's CDR3 is CASVRGGQGADTQYF. CDR3 coding DNA: TGTGCCAGCGTTAGGGGAGGACAGGGGGCCGATACGCAGTATTTT.

The chain joins TRBV2 to TRBJ2-5; 12 bases map to TRBD2. From germline, CDR1 is SNHLY and CDR2 FYNNEI. The length of the CDR3 is 15 residues. After removal of 4 bases from V and 4 bases from J, the junction contained 4 bases not matched to a gene. This CDR3 reads CASSGLAGVRETQYF. The CDR3 DNA reads TGTGCCAGCAGTGGACTAGCGGGGGTGAGAGAGACCCAGTACTTC.

V is TRBV6-5 and J is TRBJ1-2; 10 bases line up with TRBD1. Losses at the gene ends were 4 bases for V and 7 bases for J; bases not matched to a gene: 9. This CDR3 is 15 amino acids long. The germline CDR1 and CDR2 sequences are MNHEY and SVGAGI. The CDR3 coding sequence is TGTGCCAGCAGTTCCTATGACAGGGGGCCAATTGGCTACACCTTC. Its translation is CASSSYDRGPIGYTF.

The chain combines TRBV28 with TRBJ1-1, with 7 bases matching TRBD1. Per the germline V gene, CDR1 is MDHEN and CDR2 is SYDVKM. V trimming: 3 bases; J trimming: 0 bases; junction bases outside the gene matches: 1. This CDR3 has 14 amino acids. CDR3 residues: CASSLGQMNTEAFF. The CDR3 DNA reads TGTGCCAGCAGTTTGGGACAGATGAACACTGAAGCTTTCTTT. The full variable domain, completed using reference TRBV28 and TRBJ1-1, is DVKVTQSSRYLVKRTGEKVFLECVQDMDHENMFWYRQDPGLGLRLIYFSYDVKMKEKGDIPEGYSVSREKKERFSLILESASTNQTSMYLCASSLGQMNTEAFFGQGTRLTVV.

The genes are TRBV5-4 and TRBJ2-5; 7 bases fit TRBD2. The germline V gene encodes CDR1 SGHNT and CDR2 YYREEE (reference sequence). This CDR3 region has 14 residues. V dropped 3 bases and J dropped 1; count of bases not matched to a gene: 3. CDR3 DNA sequence: TGTGCCAGCAGCTCGGGGACTACCCAAGAGACCCAGTACTTC. Translation gives CASSSGTTQETQYF.

This rearrangement joins TRBV11-2 to TRBJ2-7; possibly TRBD2 for D (6 bases). Germline V gene sequence: CDR1 SGHAT, CDR2 FQNNGV. Between the trimmed V and J ends, which lost 5 bases and 5 bases, there was a span of 22 bases. This CDR3 has 16 residues. The DNA of the CDR3 is TGTGCCAGCAGCACACAGACGTGGGTAGCGGCCCACGAGCAGTACTTC. It specifies CASSTQTWVAAHEQYF.

The gene calls are TRBV7-6 and TRBJ2-7, with 8 positions matching TRBD2. Trimming cost V 6 bases and J 7 bases; bases outside gene matches: 14. The length of the CDR3 is 15 residues. The germline V gene encodes CDR1 SGHVS and CDR2 FNYEAQ. The CDR3 sequence: CASSQSGTSSGEQYF. The CDR3 nucleotides read TGTGCCAGCAGTCAATCCGGGACTAGTTCGGGGGAGCAGTACTTC.

The chain has TRBV7-9 and TRBJ2-1; unclear D gene. Trimming pared 1 base from V and 10 bases from J, leaving 8 bases between. The germline V gene encodes CDR1 SEHNR and CDR2 FQNEAQ (reference sequence). CDR3 length: 12 amino acids. In nucleotides, the CDR3 is TGTGCCAGCAGCTTAGTTCCGGAGGAGCAGTTCTTC. This codes for CASSLVPEEQFF.

Written as DNA, the CDR3 is TGCGCCAGCAGCCAACACCGGACTAGCCAGGATAAGGGTGAGCAGTTCTTC. Its protein is CASSQHRTSQDKGEQFF. The chain joins TRBV4-3 to TRBJ2-1, with TRBD2 matching over 8 bases. Germline V lookup: CDR1 LGHNA, CDR2 YSLEER. The CDR3 totals 17 residues. Germline trimming cut 2 bases from V and 9 bases from J; bases unmatched to any gene: 15.